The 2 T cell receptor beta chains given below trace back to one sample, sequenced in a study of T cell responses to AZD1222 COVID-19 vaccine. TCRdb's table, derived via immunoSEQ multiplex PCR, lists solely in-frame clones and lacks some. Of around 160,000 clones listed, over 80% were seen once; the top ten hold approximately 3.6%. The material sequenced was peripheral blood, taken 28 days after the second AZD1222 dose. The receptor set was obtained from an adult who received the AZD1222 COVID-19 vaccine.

The CDR3 bases are TGTGCTAGTGGTTCCACCAGGGACCCCCCCCGTCCCGACGCTGAAGCTTTCTTT. Translated, it gives CASGSTRDPPRPDAEAFF. V usage is TRBV12-5 and J usage is TRBJ1-1, with D maybe TRBD1 (5 bases). The CDR3 is made up of 18 amino acids. Germline V gives CDR1 LGHNT, CDR2 FRNRAP. V was trimmed by 4 bases and J by 6 bases, leaving 27 bases between them.

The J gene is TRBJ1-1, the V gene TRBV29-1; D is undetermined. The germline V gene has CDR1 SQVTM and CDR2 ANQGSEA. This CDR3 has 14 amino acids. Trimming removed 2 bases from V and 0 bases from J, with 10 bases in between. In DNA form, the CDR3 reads TGCAGCGTTGAAATCCCCGGGATGAACACTGAAGCTTTCTTT. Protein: CSVEIPGMNTEAFF.